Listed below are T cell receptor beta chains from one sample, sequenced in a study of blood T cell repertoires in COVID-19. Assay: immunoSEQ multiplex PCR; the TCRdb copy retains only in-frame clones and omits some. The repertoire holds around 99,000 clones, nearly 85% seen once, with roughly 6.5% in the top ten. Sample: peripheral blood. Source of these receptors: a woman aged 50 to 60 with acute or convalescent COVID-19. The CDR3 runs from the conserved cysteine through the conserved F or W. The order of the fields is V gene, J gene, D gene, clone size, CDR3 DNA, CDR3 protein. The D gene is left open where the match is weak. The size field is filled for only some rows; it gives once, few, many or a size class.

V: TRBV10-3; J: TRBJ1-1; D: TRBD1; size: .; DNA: TGTGCCATCAGTGAGTCGATAGACAGGGAGGACACTGAAGCTTTCTTT; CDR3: CAISESIDREDTEAFF
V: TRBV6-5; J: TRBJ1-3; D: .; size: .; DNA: TGTGCCAGCAGCCCACTCTCTACTGGAAACACCATATATTTT; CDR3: CASSPLSTGNTIYF
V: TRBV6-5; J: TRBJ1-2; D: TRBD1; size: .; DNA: TGTGCCAGCAGACCACAGGGGGGTTATGGCTACACCTTC; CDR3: CASRPQGGYGYTF
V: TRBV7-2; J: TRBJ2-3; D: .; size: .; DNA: TGTGCCAGCGGGGGGACCACAGATACGCAGTATTTT; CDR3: CASGGTTDTQYF
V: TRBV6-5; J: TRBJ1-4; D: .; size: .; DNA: TGTGCCAGCAGTTACTGGGGGCGAAATGAAAAACTGTTTTTT; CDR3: CASSYWGRNEKLFF
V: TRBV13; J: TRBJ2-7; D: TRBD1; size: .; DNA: TGTGCCAGCAGCTTAATGGAAGGGACAGACCTCGAGCAGTACTTC; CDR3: CASSLMEGTDLEQYF
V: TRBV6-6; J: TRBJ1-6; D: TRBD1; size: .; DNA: TGTGCCCTGGGACAGGGCACGCCAGGGACTTCACCCCTCCACTTT; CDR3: CALGQGTPGTSPLHF
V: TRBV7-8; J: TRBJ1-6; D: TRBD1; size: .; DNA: TGTGCCAGCAGCCTCCGTTTAGGACAGGGAAATTCACCCCTCCACTTT; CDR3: CASSLRLGQGNSPLHF
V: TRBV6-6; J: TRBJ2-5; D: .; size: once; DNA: TGTGCCAGCACAAACCCGCTATTGTACCAAGAGACCCAGTACTTC; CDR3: CASTNPLLYQETQYF
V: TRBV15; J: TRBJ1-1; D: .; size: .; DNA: TGTGCCACGGGCCCCAGGGGGAACACTGAAGCTTTCTTT; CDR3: CATGPRGNTEAFF
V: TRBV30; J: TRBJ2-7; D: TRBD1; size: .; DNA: TGTGCCTGGAGTGTATGGGACAGGGGGGGCGAGCAGTACTTC; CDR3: CAWSVWDRGGEQYF
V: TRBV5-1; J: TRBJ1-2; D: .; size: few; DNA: TGCGCCAGCAGCTTGGTTACAGCTAACTATGGCTACACCTTC; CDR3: CASSLVTANYGYTF
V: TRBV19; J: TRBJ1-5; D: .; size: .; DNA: TGTGCCAGTTTGGACAGTAAGGATCAGCCCCAGCATTTT; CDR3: CASLDSKDQPQHF
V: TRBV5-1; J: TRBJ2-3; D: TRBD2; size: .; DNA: TGCGCCAGCAGCTTAACTAGCGGGGCGGATACGCAGTATTTT; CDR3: CASSLTSGADTQYF
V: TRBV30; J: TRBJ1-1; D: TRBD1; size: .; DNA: TGTGCCTGGCGACAGGGTCTTGGCTGGACTGAAGCTTTCTTT; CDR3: CAWRQGLGWTEAFF
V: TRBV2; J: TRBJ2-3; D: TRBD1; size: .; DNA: TGTGCCAGCAGTGACAGGGACAGGGGCACAGATACGCAGTATTTT; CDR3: CASSDRDRGTDTQYF
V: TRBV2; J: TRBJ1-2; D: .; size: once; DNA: TGTGCCAGCAGTGAAACCGGGGTTGGCTACACCTTC; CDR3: CASSETGVGYTF
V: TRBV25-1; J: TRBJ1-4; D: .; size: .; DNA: TGTGCCAGCCACAGGGCTGTGGGTGAAAAACTGTTTTTT; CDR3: CASHRAVGEKLFF
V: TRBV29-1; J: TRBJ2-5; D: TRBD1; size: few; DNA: TGCAGCGTTGGGGGGAACAGGGGTCTTCAAGAGACCCAGTACTTC; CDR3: CSVGGNRGLQETQYF
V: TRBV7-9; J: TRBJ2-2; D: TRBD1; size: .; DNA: TGTGCCAGCAGCTTAGGGACAGGGGTGTACACCGGGGAGCTGTTTTTT; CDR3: CASSLGTGVYTGELFF
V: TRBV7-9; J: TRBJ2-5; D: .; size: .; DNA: TGTGCCAGCAGCCCCAGGACAAACCAAGAGACCCAGTACTTC; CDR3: CASSPRTNQETQYF
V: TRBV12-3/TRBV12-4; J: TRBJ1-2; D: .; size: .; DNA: TGTGCCAGCAGTTTAGAGAGGAACTATGGCTACACCTTC; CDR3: CASSLERNYGYTF
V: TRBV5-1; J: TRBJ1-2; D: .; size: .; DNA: TGCGCCAGCAGCACGAGCGGGGGGTACTATGGCTACACCTTC; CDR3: CASSTSGGYYGYTF
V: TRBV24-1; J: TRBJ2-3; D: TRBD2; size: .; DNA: TGTGCCACCATGGGAGCGGGGGGAGTAGATACGCAGTATTTT; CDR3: CATMGAGGVDTQYF
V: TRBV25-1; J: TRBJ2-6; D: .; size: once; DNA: TGTGCCAGCCCTGACAGTATTTCTGGGGCCAACGTCCTGACTTTC; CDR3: CASPDSISGANVLTF
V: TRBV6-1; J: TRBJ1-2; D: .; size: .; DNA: TGTGCCAGCAGTTCCGGACAGACTTACTACACCTTC; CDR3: CASSSGQTYYTF
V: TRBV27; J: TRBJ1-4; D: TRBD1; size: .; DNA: TGTGCCAGCAGCAGACAGGGAAGAACTAATGAAAAACTGTTTTTT; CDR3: CASSRQGRTNEKLFF
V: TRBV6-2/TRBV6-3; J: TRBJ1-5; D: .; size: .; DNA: TGTGCCAGCAGTTACACCAGGGATCAGCCCCAGCATTTT; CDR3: CASSYTRDQPQHF